A selection of T cell receptor beta chains follows, all from one sample in a study of CD8+CD57+ T cells in acquired aplastic anemia. TCRdb called the reads again in MiXCR, with one record for every CDR3 protein. The data contain about 58,000 distinct CDR3 sequences, roughly three fifths of them singletons. Material for sequencing was sorted CD4+, CD8+, or CD8+CD57+ T cells (not recorded which) from PBMCs. These receptors all come from a human donor with aplastic anemia. Each CDR3 is given with its conserved first and last residue. Fields, in order: V gene, D gene, clone size, J gene, CDR3 DNA, CDR3 protein. The D gene is left open where the match is weak. Size values are once, few and many counts, or a class for expanded clones, and some rows have none.

TRBV29-1	.	.	TRBJ2-2	TGCAGCGCTTACAGGATCGGGGAGCTGTTTTTT	CSAYRIGELFF
TRBV29-1	.	.	TRBJ1-2	TGCAGCGTTGAATTAGTCAGAAACTATGGCTACACCTTC	CSVELVRNYGYTF
TRBV19	.	.	TRBJ2-7	TGTGCCAGTAGTATATCTTCGACCGAGCAGTATTTC	CASSISSTEQYF
TRBV20-1	.	.	TRBJ2-7	TGCAGTGCTAACGCGAAGTCCTACGAGCAGTACTTC	CSANAKSYEQYF
TRBV2	.	.	TRBJ1-2	TGCGCCAGCAGCCAAACGACAGGACTCTACACCTTC	CASSQTTGLYTF
TRBV2	.	.	TRBJ1-1	TGTGCCAGCAGTGACTCGCTCCTTGGATCGAACACTGAGGCTTTCTTT	CASSDSLLGSNTEAFF
TRBV2	.	.	TRBJ1-4	TGTGCCAGCAGTCCTTCATGGAATGAAAAACTGTTTTTT	CASSPSWNEKLFF
TRBV7-9	.	many	TRBJ2-3	TGTGCCAGCATCTTAGGGGAGGGGACACCAAGCACAGATACGCAGTATTTT	CASILGEGTPSTDTQYF
TRBV5-1	TRBD2	.	TRBJ2-7	TGCGCCAGCAGCTATTCCGGGACTAGCGAGCAGTACTTC	CASSYSGTSEQYF
TRBV9	.	.	TRBJ1-6	TGTGCCAGCAGCGTAGAACAGGCAAATTCACCCCTCCACTTT	CASSVEQANSPLHF
TRBV5-4	.	many	TRBJ2-7	TGTGCCAGCAGCTCACCCGGACGGATATACGAGCAGTACTTC	CASSSPGRIYEQYF
TRBV24-1	TRBD1	.	TRBJ1-2	TGTGCCACCGTGTCGAGGGGACAGGAAATTCGGGGCTATGGCTACACCTTC	CATVSRGQEIRGYGYTF
TRBV7-9	.	.	TRBJ1-5	TGTGCCAGCAGCCCAAGGAGTCAGCCCCAGCATTTT	CASSPRSQPQHF
TRBV27	.	.	TRBJ2-5	TGTGCCAGCAGTTTATCTTCGGTTGGGGAGACCCAGTACTTC	CASSLSSVGETQYF
TRBV24-1	.	once	TRBJ1-2	TGTGCCACCAGTGATTCGCCGGGACGGACGAATGGCTACACCTTC	CATSDSPGRTNGYTF
TRBV5-8	.	many	TRBJ1-2	TGTGCCAGCAGCTTACAGACAACTGTAGGCACCTTC	CASSLQTTVGTF
TRBV7-2	TRBD1	few	TRBJ2-7	TGTGCCAGCAGCCCTGGGACAGGGGGAGACGAGCAGTACTTC	CASSPGTGGDEQYF
TRBV29-1	TRBD2	once	TRBJ2-3	TGCAGCGTTTCTCCGGGACTAGCAGGAGATACGCAGTATTTT	CSVSPGLAGDTQYF
TRBV27	.	many	TRBJ1-2	TGTGCCAGCAGTTCGGACAGCAAAATCTCTAACTATGGCTACACCTTC	CASSSDSKISNYGYTF
TRBV7-2	.	many	TRBJ2-1	TGTGCCAGCAGCTTATATGAGCAGTTCTTC	CASSLYEQFF
TRBV10-3	.	.	TRBJ2-5	TGTGCCATCAATGGGGGGGCCCGCCAAGAGACCCAGTACTTC	CAINGGARQETQYF
TRBV7-9	.	.	TRBJ2-7	TGTGCCAGCAGCTTAGCCGAGCGGTACTTC	CASSLAERYF
TRBV4-1	.	many	TRBJ1-3	TGCGCCAGCAGCCAAGAAGAGGCAGTGGGAAACACCATATATTTT	CASSQEEAVGNTIYF
TRBV24-1	TRBD2	.	TRBJ2-7	TGTGCCACCAGTGATCCCACTAGCGGGGACCACGAGCAGTACTTC	CATSDPTSGDHEQYF
TRBV7-9	TRBD1	.	TRBJ1-5	TGTGCCAGCAGCTCGGGACAGCCTAGCAATCAGCCCCAGCATTTT	CASSSGQPSNQPQHF
TRBV19	.	.	TRBJ2-7	TGTGCCAGTAGTCCCGGGACGTCACCACCTTACGAGCAGTACTTC	CASSPGTSPPYEQYF
TRBV4-3	.	once	TRBJ1-2	TGCGCCAGCAGCCGAGAAAGGTGGGGGGCTTCAGGCTACACCTTC	CASSRERWGASGYTF
TRBV15	.	.	TRBJ1-1	TGTGCCACCAGCAGAGACGCTTCCGGGGGACCTGAAGCTTTCTTT	CATSRDASGGPEAFF
TRBV2	TRBD1	.	TRBJ1-2	TGTGCCAGCAGTAAGGGACAGGGCTACTATGGCTACACCTTC	CASSKGQGYYGYTF
TRBV24-1	TRBD1	.	TRBJ1-3	TGTGCCACCAGTGATGGGACAGCGAGCTCTGGAAACACCATATATTTT	CATSDGTASSGNTIYF
TRBV27	.	many	TRBJ1-6	TGTGCCAGCAGTTTATGGTTATCAGGACAGCCAAATTCACCCCTCCACTTT	CASSLWLSGQPNSPLHF
TRBV19	TRBD1	.	TRBJ1-1	TGTGCCAGTAGTATACCCCGGACAGGTTCTGAAGCTTTCTTT	CASSIPRTGSEAFF
TRBV6-1	.	once	TRBJ1-2	TGTGCCAGCAGCGACAGGATTGCGCTGGGTGGCTACACCTTC	CASSDRIALGGYTF
TRBV7-2	TRBD1	.	TRBJ1-1	TGTGCCAGCAGCCGCCCTATAACAGGGGGCACTGAAGCTTTCTTT	CASSRPITGGTEAFF
TRBV24-1	.	.	TRBJ2-3	TGTGCCACCAGTGATTCGACACGCCGAACAGATACGCAGTATTTT	CATSDSTRRTDTQYF
TRBV2	TRBD2	.	TRBJ2-1	TGTGCCAGCAGCTACGGGGCGGGAGGTCCTTCATTTCAGTTCTTC	CASSYGAGGPSFQFF
TRBV5-5	.	.	TRBJ1-5	TGTGCCAGCAGCTTTGCTGGGCGAGGGATGCCCCAGCATTTT	CASSFAGRGMPQHF
TRBV20-1	.	.	TRBJ1-2	TGCAGTGCTAGAGATCCGGCTTCAGGTGGCTACACCTTC	CSARDPASGGYTF
TRBV20-1	TRBD2	.	TRBJ2-7	TGCAGTGCTAGAAAGGGACCGGGACTAGCGGGAGGTAGGGTCTCCTACGAGCAGTACTTC	CSARKGPGLAGGRVSYEQYF
TRBV10-3	.	.	TRBJ2-7	TGTGCCATCAGTGAGAGGTGGGGGGACGAGCAGTACTTC	CAISERWGDEQYF
TRBV10-1	.	once	TRBJ1-2	TGCGCCAGCAGTGAGGTCAGAAAGGGTGGGGGCTACACCTTC	CASSEVRKGGGYTF